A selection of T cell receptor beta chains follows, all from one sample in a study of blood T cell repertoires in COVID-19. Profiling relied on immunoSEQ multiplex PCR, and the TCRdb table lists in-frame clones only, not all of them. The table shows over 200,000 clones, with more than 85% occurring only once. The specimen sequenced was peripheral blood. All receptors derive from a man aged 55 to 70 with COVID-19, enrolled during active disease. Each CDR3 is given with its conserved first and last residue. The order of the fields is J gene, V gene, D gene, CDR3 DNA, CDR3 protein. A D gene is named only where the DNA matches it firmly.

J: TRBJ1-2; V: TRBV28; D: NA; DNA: TGTGCCAGCAGTCCGGAGATGAGGGTACGGGGCTACACCTTC; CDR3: CASSPEMRVRGYTF
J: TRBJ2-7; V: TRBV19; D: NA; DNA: TGTGCCAGTAGTATAGATCCAGGGAACGAGCAGTACTTC; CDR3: CASSIDPGNEQYF
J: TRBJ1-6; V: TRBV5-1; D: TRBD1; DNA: TGCGCCAGCAGCTCCCGACAGGGTTATAATTCACCCCTCCACTTT; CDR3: CASSSRQGYNSPLHF
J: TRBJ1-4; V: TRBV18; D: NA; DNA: TGTGCCAGCTCACCACCGTCCAGGGTCCGTAATGAAAAACTGTTTTTT; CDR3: CASSPPSRVRNEKLFF
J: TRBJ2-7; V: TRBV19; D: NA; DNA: TGTGCCAGTAGTATAATGTTCGGGTCTTCCATCTACGAGCAGTACTTC; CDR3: CASSIMFGSSIYEQYF
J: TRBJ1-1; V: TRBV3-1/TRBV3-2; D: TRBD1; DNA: TGTGCCAGCAGCCACGTCCCGGGACAGGGGCAGAACACTGAAGCTTTCTTT; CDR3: CASSHVPGQGQNTEAFF
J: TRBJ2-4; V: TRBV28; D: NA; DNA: TGTGCCAGCAGTCTTGACCAGGGGGCCAAAAACATTCAGTACTTC; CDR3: CASSLDQGAKNIQYF
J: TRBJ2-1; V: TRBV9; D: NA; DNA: TGTGCCAGCAGCGTCCTCGCCGGGGGGCATGAGCAGTTCTTC; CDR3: CASSVLAGGHEQFF
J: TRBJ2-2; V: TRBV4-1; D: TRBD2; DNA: TGCGCCAGCAGCCAAGATCTGGTGGTAGCGGGGGGCACCGGGGAGCTGTTTTTT; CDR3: CASSQDLVVAGGTGELFF
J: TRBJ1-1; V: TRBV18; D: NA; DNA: TGTGCCAGCTCATACGGGGGGATACACACTGAAGCTTTCTTT; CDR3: CASSYGGIHTEAFF
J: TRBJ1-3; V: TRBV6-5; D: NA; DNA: TGTGCCAGCAGTTGGGAAGGGGAGGTCGCGAACACCATATATTTT; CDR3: CASSWEGEVANTIYF